Listed here are 13 T cell receptor beta chains from one sample, sequenced in a study of blood T cells in healthy people across ages. Through a sample-barcoded 5' primer and a J-beta primer mix, a second PCR was run for roughly 6 to 11 cycles. A single record per CDR3 protein comes from TCRdb applying MiXCR to the 5' RACE reads. This sample has 650,000 to 700,000 distinct CDR3 sequences, with 52% found just once. Sequencing was done on a sample of blood. The receptor set was obtained from a woman aged 80 or older in good health.

In the case of this clonotype: A much bigger clone sits one base away, suggesting this may be a read error. The chain combines TRBV5-1 with TRBJ2-1; D possibly corresponds to TRBD2 (7 bases). Germline CDR1 and CDR2: SGHRS and YFSETQ. There are 14 residues in the CDR3. CDR3 DNA sequence: TGCGCCAGCAGTTTGGGGGGGACATGGTATGAGCAGTTCTTC. The encoded protein is CASSLGGTWYEQFF.

The chain uses TRBV5-1 and TRBJ1-4; D is undetermined. CDR3 length: 14 residues. Germline CDR1 and CDR2: SGHRS and YFSETQ. Trimming stripped 4 bases from V and 5 bases from J, with 12 bases between. CDR3 nucleotides: TGCGCCAGCAGCGTGGCAGGTTCGAATGAAAAACTGTTTTTT. It codes for CASSVAGSNEKLFF.

CDR3: CASSSLRRVEELFF. The CDR3 bases are TGTGCCAGCAGTTCACTGAGAAGGGTTGAGGAGCTGTTTTTT. The rearrangement links TRBV12-3 or TRBV12-4 to TRBJ2-2; no reliable D call. Trimming removed 4 bases at V and 10 bases at J, with 16 bases between. The CDR3 runs 14 residues.

The chain carries TRBV9 and TRBJ2-5; tentative D call: TRBD2 (6 bases). The CDR3 is 14 amino acids. In germline, CDR1 is SGDLS, CDR2 YYNGEE. V gave up 1 base and J gave up 11 bases, with 18 bases separating them. CDR3 residues: CASSVREWGDEQYF. The CDR3 bases are TGTGCCAGCAGCGTAAGGGAATGGGGGGATGAGCAGTACTTC.

Concerning this clonotype: A clone one base away is much larger, so this may be a read error. The genes are TRBV27 and TRBJ2-7, with D possibly being TRBD1 (6 bases). The germline gives CDR1 MNHEY, CDR2 SMNVEV (reference sequence). The CDR3 covers 19 residues. The germline V and J ends were trimmed by 7 bases and 2 bases, with 30 bases remaining between them. The CDR3 protein is CASNFLYTAKGVSAYEQYF. In nucleotides, the CDR3 is TGTGCCAGCAATTTCCTCTACACTGCAAAGGGGGTCTCTGCCTACGAGCAGTACTTC.

This clonotype has just one count. This sequence may be a read error, since a much larger clone differs from it by one base. The chain links TRBV30 to TRBJ2-3; perhaps TRBD2 as D (5 bases). Germline V gives CDR1 GTSNPN, CDR2 SVGIG (reference sequence). This CDR3 is 12 amino acids long. CDR3 sequence (DNA): TGTGCCCGGAGGTTCAGCGGAGATACGCAGTATTTT. Its protein product is CARRFSGDTQYF.

The chain employs TRBV20-1 and TRBJ2-3; the match to TRBD2 covers 7 bases. The length of the CDR3 is 14 residues. V was pared by 7 bases and J by 3 bases, with 10 bases of the junction left unmatched. CDR1 is DFQATT and CDR2 is SNEGSKA in the germline V gene (reference sequence). CDR3 region: CSVTRGVRTDTQYF. CDR3 bases: TGCAGTGTTACACGGGGGGTCAGAACAGATACGCAGTATTTT.

The J gene is TRBJ2-3, the V gene TRBV20-1; D is unclear. Per the germline V gene, CDR1 is DFQATT and CDR2 is SNEGSKA (reference sequence). This CDR3 spans 11 amino acids. V lost 6 bases and J 4 bases, leaving 8 bases between the germline ends. The CDR3 reads CSAYKADTQYF. As DNA, the CDR3 is TGCAGTGCGTATAAAGCAGATACGCAGTATTTT.

The chain uses TRBV12-3 or TRBV12-4 and TRBJ1-4, with 7 positions matching TRBD1. The trim removed 2 bases at V and 7 bases at J, leaving 4 bases unmatched. The CDR3 is 14 residues long. The chain's CDR3 is CASSLQGGREKLFF. CDR3 nucleotide sequence: TGTGCCAGCAGTTTACAGGGGGGGCGTGAAAAACTGTTTTTT.

V gene TRBV10-3 combines with J gene TRBJ2-5; the D call may be TRBD1 or TRBD2 (5 bases each). The V end was cut by 0 bases, the J end by 1 base, with 15 bases between. The CDR3 runs to 17 residues. CDR1 is ENHRY and CDR2 is SYGVKD in the germline V gene. The CDR3 protein is CAISESPGDLGQETQYF. CDR3 sequence (DNA): TGTGCCATCAGTGAGTCTCCCGGGGACCTGGGCCAAGAGACCCAGTACTTC.

V is TRBV27 and J is TRBJ2-7; D is perhaps TRBD1 or TRBD2 (5 bases each). The better agreement between TRBJ2-5 and the DNA end casts doubt on the J call. In germline, CDR1 is MNHEY, CDR2 SMNVEV (reference sequence). CDR3 length: 16 amino acids. The CDR3 DNA is TGTGCCAGCAGTTTATCGTGGGGGACCAGCCAAGAGACCCAGTACTTC. Its translation: CASSLSWGTSQETQYF.

The chain employs TRBV15 and TRBJ2-3, with 10 bases identical to TRBD2. Trimming cost V 0 bases and J 4 bases; bases outside gene matches: 7. The CDR3 is made up of 17 amino acids. CDR1 and CDR2 (germline): LNHNV, YYDKDF (reference sequence). The CDR3 DNA is TGTGCCACCAGCAGAGATGAAGCTAGCGGGAGACCAGATACGCAGTATTTT. Amino acid sequence: CATSRDEASGRPDTQYF.

The V and J genes are TRBV5-1 and TRBJ2-7; tentatively, D is TRBD2 (6 bases). The CDR3 loop spans 15 amino acids. CDR1 SGHRS and CDR2 YFSETQ come from the germline V gene. V was clipped by 0 bases and J by 2 bases, with 12 bases between them. In DNA form, the CDR3 reads TGCGCCAGCAGCTTGGAGGGCAGGGAGGCCTACGAGCAGTACTTC. This gives the protein CASSLEGREAYEQYF. Looking up the rest from reference TRBV5-1 and TRBJ2-7 gives the full variable domain: KAGVTQTPRYLIKTRGQQVTLSCSPISGHRSVSWYQQTPGQGLQFLFEYFSETQRNKGNFPGRFSGRQFSNSRSEMNVSTLELGDSALYLCASSLEGREAYEQYFGPGTRLTVT.